Below, 2 T cell receptor beta chains from the same sample are listed, as sequenced in a study of cytomegalovirus exposure and HLA in healthy donors. A multiplex PCR was run with 60 Vbeta primers and 13 Jbeta primers. TCRdb keeps only in-frame clones here, not all; method: immunoSEQ multiplex PCR. The repertoire holds some 140,000 clones, roughly four fifths seen once, with 8.8% in the top ten. Sequenced sample: PBMCs. These receptors were taken from a woman in her forties or fifties in good health and CMV-seropositive.

The rearrangement uses TRBV6-5 and TRBJ2-5; 8 bases agree with TRBD1. The CDR3 is made up of 14 amino acids. Germline CDR1 is MNHEY and CDR2 is SVGAGI. V lost 5 bases, J lost 6 bases, and 8 bases stayed unmatched. CDR3 sequence (DNA): TGTGCCAGCAGTCAAGGACAGGGTAGAAAGACCCAGTACTTC. As protein: CASSQGQGRKTQYF.

The V call is TRBV5-1, the J call TRBJ2-5; 10 nucleotides align to TRBD1. Looked up from germline, CDR1 is SGHRS and CDR2 is YFSETQ. There are 15 residues in the CDR3. V shed 0 bases and J 5 bases; nucleotides not matched to a gene: 4. The CDR3: CASSLAGTGEETQYF. In nucleotides, the CDR3 is TGCGCCAGCAGCTTGGCCGGGACAGGGGAGGAGACCCAGTACTTC.